The 9 T cell receptor beta chains below all came from one sample that was sequenced in a study of Ad26.COV2.S vaccination and SARS-CoV-2 variants. Repertoires were generated with immunoSEQ multiplex PCR, while TCRdb's copy carries only in-frame clones and drops some. Of about 320,000 clones in the sample, around four fifths were seen once. This sample's treatment: 19 received Ad26.COV2.S at low or high dose, single or two shots; roughly five received placebo; per-sample allocation not given. Samples were taken on day 63 after the first vaccine or placebo injection. The sequencing here drew on peripheral blood, taken in a trial of Ad26.COV2.S vaccine versus placebo. The receptors here all came from a person between 18 and 59 years old who received the Ad26.COV2.S COVID-19 vaccine or a placebo.

In its sample, this clone was seen a few times. J is TRBJ1-1 and V is TRBV19; no clear D gene. The CDR3 contains 15 residues. Germline V gene lookup returns CDR1 LNHDA and CDR2 SQIVND (reference sequence). With 4 bases removed from V and 4 bases from J, the gap between germline ends came to 16 bases. The CDR3 DNA sequence: TGTGCCAGTAGTACCCCCCCGTACGTCGGCACTGAAGCTTTCTTT. It is translated as CASSTPPYVGTEAFF.

The V and J genes are TRBV24-1 and TRBJ1-1, with 8 bases identical to TRBD1. Germline CDR1 and CDR2: KGHDR and SFDVKD. This CDR3 is 15 amino acids long. V was pared by 3 bases and J by 5 bases, with 7 bases of the junction left unmatched. In DNA, the CDR3 is TGTGCCACCAGTGATGGGGGGACAGGTAGTACTGAAGCTTTCTTT. It encodes CATSDGGTGSTEAFF.

The chain is built from TRBV5-1 and TRBJ2-1; 9 bases match TRBD1. The CDR3 totals 14 residues. Germline V gives CDR1 SGHRS, CDR2 YFSETQ. The ends lost 3 bases at V and 9 bases at J; junction bases unmatched: 7. CDR3 in DNA: TGCGCCAGCAGCTCCGGGACAGGGATAAGTGAGCAGTTCTTC. It encodes CASSSGTGISEQFF.

The genes are TRBV15 and TRBJ2-2, with 14 bases that match TRBD2. Germline V gene sequence: CDR1 LNHNV, CDR2 YYDKDF (reference sequence). CDR3 length equals 19 residues. After removal of 5 bases from V and 1 base from J, the junction contained 9 bases not matched to a gene. CDR3 in DNA: TGTGCCACCAGCGCCCGGGGACTAGCGGGGGTCAAGAACACCGGGGAGCTGTTTTTT. Translating it yields CATSARGLAGVKNTGELFF.

This sequence joins TRBV3-1 (or the pseudogene TRBV3-2) and TRBJ2-5; D perhaps matches TRBD2 (7 bases). Germline lookup yields CDR1 LGHDT and CDR2 YNNKEL (reference sequence). This CDR3 has 17 residues. Trimming pared 0 bases from V and 5 bases from J, leaving 19 bases between. The DNA for the CDR3 is TGTGCCAGCAGCCAAGAGTTTGGCGGGGGCTTCGGGGAGACCCAGTACTTC. Its translation is CASSQEFGGGFGETQYF.

The chain combines TRBV2 with TRBJ2-5; a weak D match, TRBD2 (7 bases). The germline gives CDR1 SNHLY, CDR2 FYNNEI. The CDR3 is 12 amino acids. Trimming shortened V by 7 bases and J by 4 bases, and 10 bases separated the two germline ends. CDR3: CASMRGGETQYF. In nucleotides, the CDR3 is TGTGCCAGCATGAGGGGGGGAGAGACCCAGTACTTC.

The J gene is TRBJ2-7, the V gene TRBV30; D perhaps matches TRBD2 (5 bases). V lost 3 bases to trimming and J lost 1 base, with 10 bases between them. This CDR3 region has 13 residues. CDR1 and CDR2 from the germline V gene are GTSNPN and SVGIG (reference sequence). In DNA, the CDR3 is TGTGCCTGGAGACAAGCGGTATCCTACGAGCAGTACTTC. Amino acids: CAWRQAVSYEQYF.

The chain has TRBV2 and TRBJ2-1; D remains ambiguous. CDR1 is SNHLY, CDR2 FYNNEI, per germline. The CDR3 consists of 12 residues. V gave up 8 bases and J gave up 11 bases, with 16 bases separating them. DNA of the CDR3: TGTGCCAGCGATATGATGGCGGATAAGCAGTTCTTC. Its translation is CASDMMADKQFF.

The rearrangement joins TRBV19 to TRBJ2-5; D possibly corresponds to TRBD2 (5 bases). Germline V gene data show CDR1 as LNHDA and CDR2 as SQIVND (reference sequence). V gave up 5 bases and J gave up 4 bases, with 14 bases separating them. The CDR3 has 14 residues. CDR3: CASSPRLAGETQYF. The CDR3 nucleotides read TGTGCCAGTAGTCCAAGGCTAGCTGGAGAGACCCAGTACTTC.